This T cell receptor beta chain originates from a study of blood T cells in healthy people across ages. Per the germline V gene, CDR1 is DFQATT and CDR2 is SNEGSKA (reference sequence). V dropped 5 bases and J dropped 5 bases, with 12 bases sitting between them. This CDR3 has 12 residues. A second PCR of roughly 7 to 11 cycles used a sample-barcoded 5' primer and a J-beta primer mix. TCRdb recomputed calls from the 5' RACE reads with MiXCR, one row per CDR3 protein. The data contain around 800,000 distinct CDR3 sequences, around 43% of them singletons. The genes are TRBV20-1 and TRBJ1-2, with D possibly matching TRBD1 (6 bases). The sequence came from a man aged 55 to 70 in good health. The sequenced material came from blood. Here the CDR3 reads CSAGDTWYGYTF. In DNA form, the CDR3 reads TGCAGTGCTGGGGACACCTGGTATGGCTACACCTTC.